This T cell receptor beta chain appears in the sequencing data of a study of blood T cell repertoires in COVID-19 (dated by TCRdb to the early 2020s). Looking at the study overall: Collaborator samples came from the United States, Italy and Spain and covered acute and convalescent phases of COVID-19. The material from the prospective study consisted of cDNA or gDNA derived from T cells, B-cell-depleted T cells, or PBMCs. Subjects who had been exposed to COVID-19, were actively infected with it, or had recovered from it provided the deeply sampled blood TCRbeta repertoires that made up the dataset. The repertoires were released in a freely available public database intended as a resource for research on the immune response to SARS-CoV-2. Samples came from the ongoing ImmuneRACE study (first 160 participants) plus 1,254 subjects from 6 global collaborators. Nearly every sample came with metadata listing a de-identified subject ID, COVID-19 status, age in years and sex. Where available, HLA class I and class II types were taken from metadata supplied by the sample provider and were not determined by assay-based typing.

On this clone itself: Its recognized antigen is unknown. No base-level quality is on record; no much larger clone is a single base apart.

One collaborating source in Seattle enrolled patients while the patients were actively infected and followed the patients over time throughout the course of disease. Each collaborating institution followed its own protocols to collect whole blood in K2EDTA tubes. For TCRbeta analysis, collaborator samples were shipped as frozen whole blood, as isolated PBMCs, or as DNA extracted from either sample type. TCRbeta CDR3 regions were amplified from genomic DNA by means of the immunoSEQ Assay, a bias-controlled multiplex PCR. Regarding the original processing steps: Nucleated cell counts per sample were estimated from amplification of reference gene primers within the assay. Sequence reads were collapsed and filtered to measure the absolute abundance of every unique TCRbeta CDR3 rearrangement. Productive Simpson clonality was computed per sample as the square root of Simpson's diversity index over productive rearrangements. TCRdb retrieved this table from immuneACCESS and kept in-frame rearrangements only. Not all clones are present; in checked studies, unresolved V genes account for under half, and no reason is known for the remainder. V and J calls and clone size follow that table, whereas D and trimming were derived from the DNA. The sample contains 250,000 to 350,000 clones, over 75% of them found a single time. The ten biggest clones cover 0.7% to 1% of the sample.

The paper as a whole reports these results and caveats: How much clinical and demographic metadata was included differed by source and by participant, and the metadata was provided uncurated.

CDR1 and CDR2 are drawn from the germline V gene: SGDLS, YYNGEE. V is reduced by 4 bases and J by 7 bases, leaving a spacing of 15 bases between them. The CDR3 holds 14 amino acids from the cysteine to the phenylalanine. The CDR3 DNA has 42 bases and is translated from base 1. This receptor chain uses TRBV9 and TRBJ2-1; the D region possibly corresponds to TRBD2 (6 bases align). This clonotype was sampled from a human donor with COVID-19, enrolled during active disease. The donor label of this sample is uncertain. The sample was peripheral blood. The sequenced DNA: TGTGCCAGCAGCCCCGGGGGATTTAGGAATGAGCAGTTCTTC. The translation is CASSPGGFRNEQFF. Extended through the reference TRBV9 and TRBJ2-1 proteins, this CDR3 yields the full variable domain: DSGVTQTPKHLITATGQRVTLRCSPRSGDLSVYWYQQSLDQGLQFLIQYYNGEERAKGNILERFSAQQFPDLHSELNLSSLELGDSALYFCASSPGGFRNEQFFGPGTRLTVL.